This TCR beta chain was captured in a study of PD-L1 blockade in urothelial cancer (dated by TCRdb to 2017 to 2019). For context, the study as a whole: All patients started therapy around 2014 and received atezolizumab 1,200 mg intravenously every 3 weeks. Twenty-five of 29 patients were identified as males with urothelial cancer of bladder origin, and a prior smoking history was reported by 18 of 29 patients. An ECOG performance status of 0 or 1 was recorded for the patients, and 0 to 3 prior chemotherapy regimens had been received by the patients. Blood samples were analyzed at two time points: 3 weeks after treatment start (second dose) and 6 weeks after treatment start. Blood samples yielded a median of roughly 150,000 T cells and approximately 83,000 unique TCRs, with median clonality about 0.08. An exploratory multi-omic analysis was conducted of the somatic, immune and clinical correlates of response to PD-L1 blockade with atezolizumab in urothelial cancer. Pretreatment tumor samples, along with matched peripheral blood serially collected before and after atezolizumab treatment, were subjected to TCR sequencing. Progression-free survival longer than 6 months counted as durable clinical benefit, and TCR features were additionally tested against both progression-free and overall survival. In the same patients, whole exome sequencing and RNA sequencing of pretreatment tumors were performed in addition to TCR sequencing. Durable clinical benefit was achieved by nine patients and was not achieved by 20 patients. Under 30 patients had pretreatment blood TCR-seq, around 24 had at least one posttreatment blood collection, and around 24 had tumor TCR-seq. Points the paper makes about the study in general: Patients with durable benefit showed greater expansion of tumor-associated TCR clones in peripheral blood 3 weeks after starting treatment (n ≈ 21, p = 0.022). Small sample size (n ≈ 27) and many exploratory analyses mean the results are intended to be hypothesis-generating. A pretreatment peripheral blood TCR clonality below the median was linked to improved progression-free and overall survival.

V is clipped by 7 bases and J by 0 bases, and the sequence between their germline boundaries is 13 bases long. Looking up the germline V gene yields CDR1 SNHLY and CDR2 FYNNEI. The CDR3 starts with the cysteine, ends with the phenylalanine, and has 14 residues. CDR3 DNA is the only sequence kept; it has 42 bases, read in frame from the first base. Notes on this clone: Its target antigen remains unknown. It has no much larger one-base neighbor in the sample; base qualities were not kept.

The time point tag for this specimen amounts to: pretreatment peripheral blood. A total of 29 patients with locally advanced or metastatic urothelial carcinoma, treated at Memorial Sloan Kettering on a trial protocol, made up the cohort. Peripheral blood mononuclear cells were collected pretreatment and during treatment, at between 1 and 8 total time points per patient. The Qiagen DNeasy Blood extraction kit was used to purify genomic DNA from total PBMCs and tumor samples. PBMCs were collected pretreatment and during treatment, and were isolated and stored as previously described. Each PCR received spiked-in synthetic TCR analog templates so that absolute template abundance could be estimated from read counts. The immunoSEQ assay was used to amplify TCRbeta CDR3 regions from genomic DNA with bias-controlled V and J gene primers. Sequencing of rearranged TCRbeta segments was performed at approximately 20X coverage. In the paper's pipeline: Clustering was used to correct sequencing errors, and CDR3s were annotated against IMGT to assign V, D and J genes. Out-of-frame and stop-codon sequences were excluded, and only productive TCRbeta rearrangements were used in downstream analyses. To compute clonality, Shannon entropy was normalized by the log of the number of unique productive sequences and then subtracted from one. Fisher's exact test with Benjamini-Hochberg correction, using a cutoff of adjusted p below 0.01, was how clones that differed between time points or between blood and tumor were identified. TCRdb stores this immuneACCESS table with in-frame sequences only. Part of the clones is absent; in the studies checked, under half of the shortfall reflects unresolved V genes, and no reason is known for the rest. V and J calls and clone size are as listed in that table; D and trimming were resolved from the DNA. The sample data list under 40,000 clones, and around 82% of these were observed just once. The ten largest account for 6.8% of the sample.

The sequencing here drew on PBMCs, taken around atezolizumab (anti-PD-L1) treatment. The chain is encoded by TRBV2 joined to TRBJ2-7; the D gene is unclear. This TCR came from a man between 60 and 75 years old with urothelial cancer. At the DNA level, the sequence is TGTGCCAGCATGGCGAGGTTGAGCTCCTACGAGCAGTACTTC. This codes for CASMARLSSYEQYF.